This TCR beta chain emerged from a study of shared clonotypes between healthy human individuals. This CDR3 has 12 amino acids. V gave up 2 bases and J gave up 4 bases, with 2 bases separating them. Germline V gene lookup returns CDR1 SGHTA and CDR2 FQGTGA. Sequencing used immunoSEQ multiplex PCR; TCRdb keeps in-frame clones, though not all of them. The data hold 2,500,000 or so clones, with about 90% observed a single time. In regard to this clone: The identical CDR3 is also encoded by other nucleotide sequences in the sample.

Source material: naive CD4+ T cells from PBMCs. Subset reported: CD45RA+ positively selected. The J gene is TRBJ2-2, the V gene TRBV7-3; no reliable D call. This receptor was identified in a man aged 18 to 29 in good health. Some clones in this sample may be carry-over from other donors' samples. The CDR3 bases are TGTGCCAGCAGCTTAGGCACCGGGGAGCTGTTTTTT. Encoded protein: CASSLGTGELFF.